This T cell receptor beta chain was identified during a study of post-analysis software for immune sequencing data. Per germline, CDR1 SGHRS and CDR2 YFSETQ. With 5 bases clipped from V and 3 bases from J, the junction kept 5 bases outside the gene matches. CDR3 size: 13 residues. A note on this clonotype: No antigen is known for it.

The TCR beta cDNA libraries contained unique molecular identifiers. In TCRdb, the PCR reads were re-called with MiXCR into one record per CDR3 protein. The table shows fewer than 700,000 distinct CDR3 sequences, with roughly 46% occurring only once. Study-wide points: When patients were compared with controls, a handful of TRBV segments were more frequent, TRBV5-6, TRBV5-1 and TRBV20-1 among them.

The receptor was isolated from a girl aged 5-17 years with multiple sclerosis. Input material: blood. The rearrangement uses TRBV5-1 and TRBJ2-7, with 7 bases aligning to TRBD2. CDR3 bases: TGCGCCAGCAGGGGAGGGACTGTCTACGAGCAGTACTTC. Translation: CASRGGTVYEQYF.